This TCR beta chain was sequenced for a study of OX40 agonist ivuxolimab in advanced cancers. Background on the study: Subjects had a mean age of about 60 years, with a range of roughly 23 to 80; just over 80% were male. Partial responses were achieved by three patients, one with hepatocellular carcinoma and two with cutaneous melanoma.

This clone was recorded a few times. Its antigen is not identified. Exclusion of a patient followed from autoimmune disease history or systemic immunosuppression. Assay: immunoSEQ multiplex PCR; the TCRdb copy retains only in-frame clones and omits some. Of about 83,000 clones detected, roughly 80% appear once; the ten largest clones hold around 7.5%. The CDR3 runs to 13 residues. Germline values: CDR1 LNHDA, CDR2 SQIVND (reference sequence). V shed 5 bases and J shed 7 bases, with 11 bases lying between them. Study results and limitations: On average, CD8+ T cells showed a greater number of expanded clones than CD4+.

Sequenced material: CD4+ or CD8+ T cells sorted from blood, taken in a trial of the OX40 agonist ivuxolimab. V and J are TRBV19 and TRBJ2-2; possible D gene TRBD2, 5 bases. This receptor was identified in an adult with an advanced solid tumor such as melanoma, head and neck, liver or kidney cancer. The DNA for the CDR3 is TGTGCCAGTAGTTCGGGAATCGGCGGGGAGCTGTTTTTT. Its protein product is CASSSGIGGELFF.